This passage covers 8 T cell receptor beta chains from one sample sequenced in a study of regulatory T cells in long-lasting Graves disease. Time point of the sample: newly diagnosed GD, antithyroid drugs for less than 3 months. Scientists built the TCR library using RNA that was extracted from PBMCs. CDR3-region Arm-PCR and iRepertoire HTBI primers produced the TCR beta libraries. Each CDR3 protein gets one entry after TCRdb re-called the multiplex PCR reads with MiXCR. This sample carries approximately 470,000 distinct CDR3 sequences, roughly 17% of them seen once, and the ten largest clones take 12%. This same sample was also part of a study on T cells in Graves' hyperthyroidism and ophthalmopathy.

This material consisted of peripheral blood mononuclear cells (PBMCs), taken at new diagnosis, from a patient treated with antithyroid drugs. The receptors here all came from a man between 35 and 55 years old with Graves disease.

Ten or more counts support this clonotype. The CDR3: CASSKQGDVYEQYF. Here the CDR3 DNA reads TGTGCCAGCAGCAAACAGGGTGATGTGTACGAGCAGTACTTC. J is TRBJ2-7 and V is TRBV7-8, with D possibly TRBD1 on 6 matching bases. The V gene's germline CDR1 is SGHVS and CDR2 FQNEAQ. The ends were cut back, 5 bases at V and 4 bases at J, with 15 bases in the middle. The CDR3 length is 14 residues.

The rearrangement joins TRBV12-5 to TRBJ2-2; 8 bases align to TRBD1. The V gene end was trimmed by 7 bases and the J gene end by 1 base; junction bases not matched to a gene: 8. The germline CDR1 and CDR2 sequences are LGHNT and FRNRAP. The CDR3 is made up of 16 amino acids. CDR3 in amino acids: CASASPGTGNTGELFF. In nucleotides, the CDR3 is TGTGCTAGTGCCTCCCCCGGGACAGGGAACACCGGGGAGCTGTTTTTT.

This clonotype was recorded many times. V usage is TRBV28 and J usage is TRBJ2-7; 7 nucleotides line up with TRBD2. J lost 2 bases, V lost 5 bases, and 6 bases had no gene match. CDR3 length: 14 amino acids. Germline CDR1 MDHEN, CDR2 SYDVKM. This CDR3 reads CASSGGGGTYEQYF. CDR3 DNA sequence: TGTGCCAGCAGTGGGGGGGGAGGGACCTACGAGCAGTACTTC.

This clonotype was seen many times. This chain joins TRBV7-9 and TRBJ2-7; tentatively, D is TRBD2 (7 bases). In germline, CDR1 is SEHNR, CDR2 FQNEAQ (reference sequence). V lost 2 bases to trimming and J lost 5 bases, with 19 bases between them. The CDR3 length is 16 residues. This CDR3 reads CASSLFQGRGSHEQYF. The CDR3 region has the DNA TGTGCCAGCAGCTTATTCCAGGGGAGGGGGTCCCACGAGCAGTACTTC.

The chain uses TRBV12-3 or TRBV12-4 and TRBJ2-7; D is undetermined. Trimming left V 5 bases short and J 3 bases short, with 11 bases between. CDR3 length: 13 amino acids. CDR3 nucleotides: TGTGCCAGCAGTGCAGGACGGATCTACGAGCAGTACTTC. Translation gives CASSAGRIYEQYF.

This clonotype came up many times. The gene calls are TRBV20-1 and TRBJ2-7, with 9 bases matching TRBD2. The CDR3 sequence is 13 residues long. The V gene's germline CDR1 is DFQATT and CDR2 SNEGSKA (reference sequence). The CDR3 sequence is CRGKTSGTYEQYF. The CDR3 nucleotides read TGCAGGGGGAAGACTAGCGGCACCTACGAGCAGTACTTC.

The chain uses TRBV15 and TRBJ1-6, with 9 bases lining up with TRBD1. The CDR3 covers 16 residues. The germline V gene encodes CDR1 LNHNV and CDR2 YYDKDF (reference sequence). V shed 0 bases and J 15 bases; nucleotides not matched to a gene: 12. The CDR3 spells CATSRDRGQGFPRLHF. The CDR3 nucleotides read TGTGCCACCAGCAGAGATAGAGGACAGGGGTTTCCACGCCTCCACTTT.

This clonotype has a count of ten or more. The chain has TRBV30 and TRBJ2-5; a possible D gene is TRBD2 (7 bases). CDR1 GTSNPN and CDR2 SVGIG come from the germline V gene (reference sequence). CDR3 length equals 14 residues. The ends were cut back, 4 bases at V and 4 bases at J, with 16 bases in the middle. The CDR3, as DNA: TGTGCCTGGACCCCGGGGGGCAAGACAGAGACCCAGTACTTC. Translation gives CAWTPGGKTETQYF.